The sequence of this T cell receptor (beta chain) was determined in a study of blood T cells in healthy people across ages. Sample-barcoded 5' priming and a J-beta primer mix drove a second PCR of about 7 to 12 cycles. TCRdb called the 5' RACE reads again in MiXCR, with one record for every CDR3 protein. Among some 1,500,000 distinct CDR3 sequences listed, around 40% were seen once. Each of the donors had 9 to 10 milliliters of peripheral blood drawn into EDTA-treated Vacutainer tubes. Each sample gave at least 6.5 million isolated PBMCs. Extraction yielded at least 5 micrograms of total RNA per sample. Germline loops: CDR1 MNHEY, CDR2 SMNVEV (reference sequence). This CDR3 has 15 amino acids. The ends were cut back, 6 bases at V and 3 bases at J, with 16 bases in the middle.

The receptor was derived from a woman aged 18-29 years in good health. Sequencing was carried out using blood. The chain uses TRBV27 and TRBJ2-3, with D tentatively TRBD2 (6 bases). CDR3: CASRKLGRGTDTQYF. The CDR3 nucleotides are TGTGCCAGCAGAAAGCTGGGCCGGGGGACAGATACGCAGTATTTT.